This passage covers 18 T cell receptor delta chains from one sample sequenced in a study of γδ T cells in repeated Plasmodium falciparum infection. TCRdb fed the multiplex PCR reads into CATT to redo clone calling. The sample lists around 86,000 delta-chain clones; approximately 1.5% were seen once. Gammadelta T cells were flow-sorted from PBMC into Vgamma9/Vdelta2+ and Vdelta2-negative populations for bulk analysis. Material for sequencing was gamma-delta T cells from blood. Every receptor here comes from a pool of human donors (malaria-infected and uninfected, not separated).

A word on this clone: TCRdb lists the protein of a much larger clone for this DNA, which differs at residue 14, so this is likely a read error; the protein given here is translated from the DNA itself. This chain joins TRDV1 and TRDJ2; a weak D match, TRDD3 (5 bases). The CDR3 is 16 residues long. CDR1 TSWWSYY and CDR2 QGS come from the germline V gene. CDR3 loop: CALGDQRRDLTAQRFF. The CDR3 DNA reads TGTGCTCTTGGGGACCAGAGGAGGGATTTGACAGCACAACGCTTCTTT.

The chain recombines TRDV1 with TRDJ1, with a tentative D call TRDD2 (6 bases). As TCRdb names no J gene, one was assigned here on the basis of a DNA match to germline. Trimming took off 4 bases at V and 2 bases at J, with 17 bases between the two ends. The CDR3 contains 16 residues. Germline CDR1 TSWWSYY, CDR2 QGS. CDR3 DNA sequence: TGTGCTCTTGGGGTCCTACCGCTTCCGGGGACCGATAAACTCATCTTT. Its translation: CALGVLPLPGTDKLIF.

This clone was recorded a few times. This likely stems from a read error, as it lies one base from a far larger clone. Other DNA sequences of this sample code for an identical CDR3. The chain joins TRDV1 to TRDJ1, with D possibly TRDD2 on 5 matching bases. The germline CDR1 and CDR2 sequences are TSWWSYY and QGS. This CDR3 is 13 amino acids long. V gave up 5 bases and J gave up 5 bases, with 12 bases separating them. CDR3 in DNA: TGTGCTCTTGGGTCCCCCTTCTCTGATAAACTCATCTTT. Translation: CALGSPFSDKLIF.

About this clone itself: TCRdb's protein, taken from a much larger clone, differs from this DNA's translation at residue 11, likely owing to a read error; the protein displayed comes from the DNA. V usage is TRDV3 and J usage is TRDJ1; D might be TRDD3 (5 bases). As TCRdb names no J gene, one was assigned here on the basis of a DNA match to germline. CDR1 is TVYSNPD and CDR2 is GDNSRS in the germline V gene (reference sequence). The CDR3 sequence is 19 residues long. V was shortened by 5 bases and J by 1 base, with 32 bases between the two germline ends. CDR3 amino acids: CAIRAHSELCGSATDKLIF. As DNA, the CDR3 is TGTGCCATACGTGCTCATTCTGAATTGTGCGGAAGTGCCACCGATAAACTCATCTTT.

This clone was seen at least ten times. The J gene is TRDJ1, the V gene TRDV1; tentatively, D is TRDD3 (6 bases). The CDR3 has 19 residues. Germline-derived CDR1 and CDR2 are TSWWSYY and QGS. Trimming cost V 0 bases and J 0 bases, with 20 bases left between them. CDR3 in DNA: TGTGCTCTTGGGGAACTAGGCCTCCTCCGGATACCGGACACCGATAAACTCATCTTT. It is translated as CALGELGLLRIPDTDKLIF.

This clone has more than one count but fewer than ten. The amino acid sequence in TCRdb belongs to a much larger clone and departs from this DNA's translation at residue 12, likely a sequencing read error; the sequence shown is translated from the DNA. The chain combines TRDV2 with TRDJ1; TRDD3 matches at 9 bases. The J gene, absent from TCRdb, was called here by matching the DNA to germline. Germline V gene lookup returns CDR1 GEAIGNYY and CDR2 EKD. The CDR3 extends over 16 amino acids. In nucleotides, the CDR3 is TGTGCCTGTGACTCCTTACTGGGGGAAAACACCGAGAAACTCATCTTT. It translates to CACDSLLGENTEKLIF.

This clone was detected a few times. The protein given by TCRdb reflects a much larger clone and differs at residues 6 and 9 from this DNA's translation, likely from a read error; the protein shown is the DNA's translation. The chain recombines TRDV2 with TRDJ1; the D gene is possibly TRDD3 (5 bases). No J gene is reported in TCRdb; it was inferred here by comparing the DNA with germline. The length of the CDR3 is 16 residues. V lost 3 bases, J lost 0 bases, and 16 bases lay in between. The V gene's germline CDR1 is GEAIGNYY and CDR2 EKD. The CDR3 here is CACDPPGVSYTDKLIF. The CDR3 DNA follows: TGTGCCTGTGACCCACCGGGGGTCTCGTACACCGATAAACTCATCTTT.

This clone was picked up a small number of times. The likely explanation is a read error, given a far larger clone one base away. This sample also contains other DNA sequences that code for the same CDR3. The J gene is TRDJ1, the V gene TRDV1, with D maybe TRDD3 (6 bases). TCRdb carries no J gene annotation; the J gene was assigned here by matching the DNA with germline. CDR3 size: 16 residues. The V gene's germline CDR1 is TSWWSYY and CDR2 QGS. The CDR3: CALGELNGDYTDKLIF. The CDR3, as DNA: TGTGCTCTTGGAGAACTTAATGGGGATTACACCGATAAACTCATCTTT.

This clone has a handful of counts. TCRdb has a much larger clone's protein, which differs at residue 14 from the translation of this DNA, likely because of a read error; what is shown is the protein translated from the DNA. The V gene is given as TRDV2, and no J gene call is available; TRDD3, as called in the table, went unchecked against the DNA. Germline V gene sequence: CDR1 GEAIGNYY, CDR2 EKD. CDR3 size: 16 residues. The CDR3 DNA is TGTGCCTGTGACCCTGTCTCTGGGGGATACAACGATAAACCCATCTTT. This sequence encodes CACDPVSGGYNDKPIF.

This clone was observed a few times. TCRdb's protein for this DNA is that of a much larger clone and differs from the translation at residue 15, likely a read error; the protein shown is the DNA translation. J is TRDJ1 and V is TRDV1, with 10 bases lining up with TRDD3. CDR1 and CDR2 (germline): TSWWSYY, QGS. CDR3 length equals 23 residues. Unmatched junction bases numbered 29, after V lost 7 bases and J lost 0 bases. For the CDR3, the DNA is TGTGCTCTTGCGGGGCCTTCCTCCACTATCTACTGGGGGATTCCGCCCCACACCGATAAACTCATCTTT. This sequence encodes CALAGPSSTIYWGIPPHTDKLIF.

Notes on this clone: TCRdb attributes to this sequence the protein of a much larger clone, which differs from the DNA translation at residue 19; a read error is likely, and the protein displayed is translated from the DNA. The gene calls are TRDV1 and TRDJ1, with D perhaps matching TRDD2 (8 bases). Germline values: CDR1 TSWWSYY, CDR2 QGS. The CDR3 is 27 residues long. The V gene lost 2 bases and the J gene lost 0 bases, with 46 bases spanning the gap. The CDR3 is CALGERRPSYLGRTMYWGRGYTDKLIF. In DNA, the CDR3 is TGTGCTCTTGGGGAAAGAAGGCCTTCCTATTTAGGAAGAACCATGTACTGGGGACGGGGTTACACCGATAAACTCATCTTT.

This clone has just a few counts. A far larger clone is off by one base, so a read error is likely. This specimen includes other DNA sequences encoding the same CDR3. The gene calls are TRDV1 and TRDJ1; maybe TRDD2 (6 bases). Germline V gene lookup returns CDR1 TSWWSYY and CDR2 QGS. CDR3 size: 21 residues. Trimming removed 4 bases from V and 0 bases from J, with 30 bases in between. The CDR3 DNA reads TGTGCTCTTGGGGGGCGGCCTTCCCTTAAAACGGGAGACTCGTACACCGATAAACTCATCTTT. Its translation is CALGGRPSLKTGDSYTDKLIF.

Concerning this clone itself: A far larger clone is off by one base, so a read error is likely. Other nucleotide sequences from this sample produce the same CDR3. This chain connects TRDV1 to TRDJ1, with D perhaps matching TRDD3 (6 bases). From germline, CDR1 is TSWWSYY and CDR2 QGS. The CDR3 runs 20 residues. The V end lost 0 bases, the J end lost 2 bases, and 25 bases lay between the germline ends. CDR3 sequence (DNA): TGTGCTCTTGGGGAACTACCTACCGGGGATCCTCAGCCGTATACCGATAAACTCATCTTT. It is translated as CALGELPTGDPQPYTDKLIF.

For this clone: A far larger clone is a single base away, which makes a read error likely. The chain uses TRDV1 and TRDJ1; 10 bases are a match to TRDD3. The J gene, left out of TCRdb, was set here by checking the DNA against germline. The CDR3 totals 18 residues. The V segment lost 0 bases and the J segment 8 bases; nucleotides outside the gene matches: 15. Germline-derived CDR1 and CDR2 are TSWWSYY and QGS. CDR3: CALGELFPLHWGMRKLIF. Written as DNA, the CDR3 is TGTGCTCTTGGGGAACTCTTCCCACTCCACTGGGGGATGAGAAAACTCATCTTT.

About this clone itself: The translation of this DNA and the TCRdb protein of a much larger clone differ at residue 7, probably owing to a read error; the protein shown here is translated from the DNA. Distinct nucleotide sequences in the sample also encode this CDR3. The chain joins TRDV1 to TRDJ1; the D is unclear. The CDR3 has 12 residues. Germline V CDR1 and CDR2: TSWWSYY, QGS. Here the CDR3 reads CALGELADKLIF. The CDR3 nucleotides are TGTGCTCTTGGGGAACTCGCCGACAAACTCATCTTT.

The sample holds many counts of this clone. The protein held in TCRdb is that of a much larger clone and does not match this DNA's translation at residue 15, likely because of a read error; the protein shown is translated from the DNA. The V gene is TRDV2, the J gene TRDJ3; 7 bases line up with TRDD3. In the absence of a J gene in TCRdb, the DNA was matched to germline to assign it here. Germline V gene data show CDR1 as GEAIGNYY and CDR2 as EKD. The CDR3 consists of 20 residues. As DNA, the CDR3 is TGTGCCTGTGACACCGCGGGATACCCGAAAAGCTCCTGGGACGCCCGACAGATGTTTTTC. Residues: CACDTAGYPKSSWDARQMFF.

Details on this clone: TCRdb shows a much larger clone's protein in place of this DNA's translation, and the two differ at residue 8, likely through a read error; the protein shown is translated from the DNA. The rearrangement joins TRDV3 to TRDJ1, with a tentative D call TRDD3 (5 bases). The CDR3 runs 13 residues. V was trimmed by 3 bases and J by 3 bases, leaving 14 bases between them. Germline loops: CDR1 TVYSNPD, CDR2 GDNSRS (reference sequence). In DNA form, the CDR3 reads TGTGCCTTCCTAGCCCCTGGGTCCGATAAACTCATCTTT. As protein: CAFLAPGSDKLIF. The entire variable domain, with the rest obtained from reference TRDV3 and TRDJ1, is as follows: CDKVTQSSPDQTVASGSEVVLLCTYDTVYSNPDLFWYRIRPDYSFQFVFYGDNSRSEGADFTQGRFSVKHILTQKAFHLVISPVRTEDSATYYCAFLAPGSDKLIFGKGTRVTVEP.

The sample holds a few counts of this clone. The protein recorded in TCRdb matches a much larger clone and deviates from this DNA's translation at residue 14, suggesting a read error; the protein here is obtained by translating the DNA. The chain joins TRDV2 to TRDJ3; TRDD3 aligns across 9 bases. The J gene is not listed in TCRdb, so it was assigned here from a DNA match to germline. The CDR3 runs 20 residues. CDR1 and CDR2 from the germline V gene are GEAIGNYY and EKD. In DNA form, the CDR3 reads TGTGCCTGTGACACGGCGGCTGGGGGATCGGGCTCCTGGGGCACCCGACAGATGTTTTTC. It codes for CACDTAAGGSGSWGTRQMFF.